This T cell receptor (beta chain) is from a study of shared clonotypes between healthy human individuals. For this clone: Its antigen is not identified.

The study, taken as a whole, reports: Shared across several donors were around 5% of the naive CD4 clonotypes. Non-shared clonotypes had lower generation probabilities than those shared by all four donors. In general, naive subsets displayed greater estimated richness than memory subsets did.

Each sorted subset replicate got 200 ng genomic DNA, 25,000 to 35,000 genomes. Assay: immunoSEQ multiplex PCR; the TCRdb copy retains only in-frame clones and omits some. The repertoire holds about 1 million clones, with 65% to 75% as singletons. The V gene's germline CDR1 is MNHEY and CDR2 SMNVEV (reference sequence). V gave up 6 bases and J gave up 8 bases, with 16 bases separating them. This CDR3 is built from 13 residues. The rearrangement joins TRBV27 to TRBJ1-2; D is unresolved. This sequence was found in a man aged 18-30 years in good health. Sequenced sample: memory CD4+ T cells sorted from blood. Subset meaning: CD45RA-negative fraction. CDR3 protein: CASRPTSVGGYTF. CDR3 bases: TGTGCCAGCAGACCCACATCCGTGGGAGGCTACACCTTC.